These 26 T cell receptor beta chains share one sample of origin, sequenced in a study of shared clonotypes between healthy human individuals. Repertoires were generated with immunoSEQ multiplex PCR, while TCRdb's copy carries only in-frame clones and drops some. The sample has around 2.5 million clones, 80% to 95% seen once. The sequenced material came from naive CD4+ T cells from PBMCs. Specified subset: CD45RA+ positively selected. The receptors shown here come from a man between 18 and 29 years old in good health. Some clones in this sample may be carry-over from other donors' samples.

The chain combines TRBV14 with TRBJ2-7; D is perhaps TRBD1 (6 bases). The V end was cut by 4 bases, the J end by 0 bases, with 16 bases between. This CDR3 comprises 16 residues. The germline V gene encodes CDR1 SGHDN and CDR2 FVKESK. The CDR3 loop reads CASSLIGTLSSYEQYF. The DNA of the CDR3 is TGTGCCAGCAGCCTAATAGGGACATTGAGCTCCTACGAGCAGTACTTC.

This rearrangement joins TRBV5-1 to TRBJ2-7; TRBD1 matches 7 bases. The CDR3 loop spans 15 amino acids. CDR1 is SGHRS and CDR2 is YFSETQ in the germline V gene. Trimming cost V 4 bases and J 0 bases; bases outside gene matches: 7. The CDR3 nucleotides read TGCGCCAGCAGCCAGGCATGGGACAGCTCCTACGAGCAGTACTTC. Its translation is CASSQAWDSSYEQYF.

This clone was picked up one time. Distinct nucleotide sequences in the sample also encode this CDR3. V gene TRBV18 combines with J gene TRBJ2-3; no definite D call. Germline V gene data show CDR1 as KGHSH and CDR2 as LQKENI. The CDR3 runs 14 residues. Trimming took 2 bases from V and 0 from J, leaving 6 bases between them. CDR3 nucleotides: TGTGCCAGCTCACCAAGAAGAAGCACAGATACGCAGTATTTT. Translated, it gives CASSPRRSTDTQYF.

The chain has TRBV5-4 and TRBJ2-2; D not certain. This CDR3 spans 14 amino acids. V was clipped by 0 bases and J by 1 base, with 4 bases between them. Per germline, CDR1 SGHNT and CDR2 YYREEE (reference sequence). The CDR3 reads CASSLVWNTGELFF. CDR3 nucleotide sequence: TGTGCCAGCAGCTTGGTGTGGAACACCGGGGAGCTGTTTTTT.

This chain connects TRBV28 to TRBJ1-4, with 9 bases matching TRBD1. Germline trimming cut 5 bases from V and 7 bases from J; bases unmatched to any gene: 8. This CDR3 contains 15 residues. Germline CDR1 and CDR2: MDHEN and SYDVKM. CDR3 sequence: CASSPRTGASEKLFF. The CDR3 DNA sequence: TGTGCCAGCAGTCCCCGGACAGGGGCCTCTGAAAAACTGTTTTTT.

The genes are TRBV28 and TRBJ2-2; 15 nucleotides match TRBD2. Germline V gene lookup returns CDR1 MDHEN and CDR2 SYDVKM. V was pared by 3 bases and J by 7 bases, with 6 bases of the junction left unmatched. The CDR3 is made up of 17 amino acids. Written as DNA, the CDR3 is TGTGCCAGCAGTTTCGGGACTAGCGGGAGGAGAGGCGGGGAGCTGTTTTTT. Amino acid sequence: CASSFGTSGRRGGELFF. Looking up the rest from reference TRBV28 and TRBJ2-2 gives the full variable domain: DVKVTQSSRYLVKRTGEKVFLECVQDMDHENMFWYRQDPGLGLRLIYFSYDVKMKEKGDIPEGYSVSREKKERFSLILESASTNQTSMYLCASSFGTSGRRGGELFFGEGSRLTVL.

The genes are TRBV28 and TRBJ1-2; 10 bases match TRBD1. The CDR3 runs 13 residues. The junction had 4 bases not matched to a gene; V was cut back by 5 bases and J by 7 bases. The germline gives CDR1 MDHEN, CDR2 SYDVKM. The CDR3 coding sequence is TGTGCCAGCAGTCCTAGGACAGGGGGTGGCTACACCTTC. The encoded protein is CASSPRTGGGYTF.

The chain is built from TRBV5-1 and TRBJ2-7; 8 bases match TRBD1. The V gene's germline CDR1 is SGHRS and CDR2 YFSETQ. After removal of 4 bases from V and 2 bases from J, the junction contained 8 bases not matched to a gene. The CDR3 spans 15 residues. The CDR3 loop reads CASSRGGTGTYEQYF. As DNA, the CDR3 is TGCGCCAGCAGCCGAGGAGGGACAGGCACCTACGAGCAGTACTTC.

The chain joins TRBV19 to TRBJ2-3; no clear D gene. The CDR3 sequence is 14 residues long. Trimming took off 0 bases at V and 6 bases at J, with 10 bases between the two ends. Germline lookup yields CDR1 LNHDA and CDR2 SQIVND (reference sequence). CDR3 sequence: CASSIDRRPDTQYF. DNA of the CDR3: TGTGCCAGTAGTATAGACCGACGCCCGGATACGCAGTATTTT. Using reference TRBV19 and TRBJ2-3 for the parts outside the CDR3, the full variable domain is DGGITQSPKYLFRKEGQNVTLSCEQNLNHDAMYWYRQDPGQGLRLIYYSQIVNDFQKGDIAEGYSVSREKKESFPLTVTSAQKNPTAFYLCASSIDRRPDTQYFGPGTRLTVL.

The chain uses TRBV4-1 and TRBJ2-5; D ambiguous. V was trimmed by 0 bases and J by 9 bases, leaving 8 bases between them. Germline assignment: CDR1 MGHRA and CDR2 YSYEKL. The CDR3 consists of 12 residues. This CDR3 reads CASSQDWPAQYF. The CDR3 DNA sequence: TGCGCCAGCAGCCAAGATTGGCCGGCCCAGTACTTC.

The chain joins TRBV5-4 to TRBJ2-7, with TRBD1 matching 7 bases. Germline V CDR1 and CDR2: SGHNT, YYREEE (reference sequence). After removal of 0 bases from V and 3 bases from J, the junction contained 6 bases not matched to a gene. The CDR3 extends over 15 amino acids. CDR3 sequence: CASSLGTGRYYEQYF. In DNA, the CDR3 is TGTGCCAGCAGCTTGGGGACAGGACGTTACTACGAGCAGTACTTC.

The chain recombines TRBV7-3 with TRBJ2-3, with 7 positions matching TRBD2. CDR3 length equals 14 residues. Germline values: CDR1 SGHTA, CDR2 FQGTGA. The ends lost 4 bases at V and 4 bases at J; junction bases unmatched: 5. CDR3 loop: CASSSGLRPDTQYF. CDR3 DNA sequence: TGTGCCAGCAGCTCGGGACTAAGGCCAGATACGCAGTATTTT.

The chain combines TRBV2 with TRBJ2-2; D may be TRBD1 (7 bases). Trimming took 5 bases from V and 1 from J, leaving 11 bases between them. The CDR3 runs 15 residues. Germline values: CDR1 SNHLY, CDR2 FYNNEI. The CDR3 sequence: CASSPQGGNTGELFF. CDR3 DNA sequence: TGTGCCAGCAGTCCGCAGGGGGGGAACACCGGGGAGCTGTTTTTT.

The rearrangement links TRBV7-2 to TRBJ1-1, with TRBD1 matching over 8 bases. The CDR3 length is 17 residues. The germline V gene has CDR1 SGHTA and CDR2 FQGNSA. Trimming at V came to 4 bases and at J to 1 base, leaving 11 bases not matched to a gene. In nucleotides, the CDR3 is TGTGCCAGCAGCTCCTCCCTCAGGGGGCCCGCGAACACTGAAGCTTTCTTT. This codes for CASSSSLRGPANTEAFF.

This rearrangement joins TRBV6-5 to TRBJ1-6; D is uncertain. The CDR3 is 13 amino acids. The V end was cut by 6 bases, the J end by 7 bases, with 10 bases between. Germline CDR1 reads MNHEY; CDR2 reads SVGAGI. In nucleotides, the CDR3 is TGTGCCAGCAGCCTAGATTCGAATTCACCCCTCCACTTT. It encodes CASSLDSNSPLHF.

A remark on this clone: The conserved phenylalanine or tryptophan is not found at the CDR3 terminus, so this likely reflects a read error. It is unclear where the CDR3 begins or ends on the DNA, so no DNA is shown, and the CDR3 is as TCRdb lists it. This rearrangement joins TRBV21-1 to TRBJ1-4; the table's D call, TRBD1, was not checked against the DNA. TRBV21-1 constitutes a pseudogene. A total of 11 residues make up the CDR3, ends included. CDR3 amino acids: CASCKAFSAGN.

This clone showed up just once. This chain uses TRBV7-9 with TRBJ2-1, with D tentatively TRBD2 (6 bases). Per germline, CDR1 SEHNR and CDR2 FQNEAQ (reference sequence). Trimming removed 6 bases from V and 4 bases from J, with 19 bases in between. This CDR3 has 16 residues. The CDR3 coding sequence is TGTGCCAGCAGTCATAGAGGGACTCAACCTTACAATGAGCAGTTCTTC. Translating gives CASSHRGTQPYNEQFF.

This chain joins TRBV19 and TRBJ1-2, with D hard to call. Germline V gene sequence: CDR1 LNHDA, CDR2 SQIVND (reference sequence). This CDR3 comprises 13 residues. Deletions cut 2 bases from V and 7 bases from J, with 11 bases between. The CDR3 DNA is TGTGCCAGTAGTATAACTGGGGTATCTGGCTACACCTTC. This encodes CASSITGVSGYTF.

This clone was seen once. The chain joins TRBV4-3 to TRBJ2-7; D might be TRBD1 (6 bases). In germline, CDR1 is LGHNA, CDR2 YSLEER. The CDR3 runs to 11 residues. V gave up 4 bases and J gave up 7 bases, with 8 bases separating them. The CDR3 loop reads CASSRGREQYF. The CDR3 nucleotides are TGCGCCAGCAGCCGGGGGCGAGAGCAGTACTTC.

V and J are TRBV7-9 and TRBJ1-2; D gene uncertain. CDR1 is SEHNR and CDR2 is FQNEAQ in the germline V gene (reference sequence). V gave up 5 bases and J gave up 6 bases, with 13 bases separating them. CDR3 length: 13 amino acids. The CDR3, as DNA: TGTGCCAGCAGCCACACTGACACCGATGGCTACACCTTC. It translates to CASSHTDTDGYTF.

V and J are TRBV29-1 and TRBJ2-1, with 10 bases matching TRBD2. Germline lookup yields CDR1 SQVTM and CDR2 ANQGSEA. After removal of 8 bases from V and 4 bases from J, the junction contained 8 bases not matched to a gene. This CDR3 contains 14 residues. The CDR3 DNA is TGCAGCTTCAAGACTAGCGGGCTGTACAATGAGCAGTTCTTC. Translation gives CSFKTSGLYNEQFF.

The chain combines TRBV19 with TRBJ1-5, with 7 positions matching TRBD1. The CDR3 has 14 residues. The trim removed 10 bases at V and 6 bases at J, leaving 12 bases unmatched. CDR1 is LNHDA and CDR2 is SQIVND in the germline V gene (reference sequence). The CDR3 coding sequence is TGTGCCATTGGGGAACAGGGGAGGGGTCAGCCCCAGCATTTT. Translated, it gives CAIGEQGRGQPQHF. Full variable domain (remainder filled in from reference TRBV19 and TRBJ1-5): DGGITQSPKYLFRKEGQNVTLSCEQNLNHDAMYWYRQDPGQGLRLIYYSQIVNDFQKGDIAEGYSVSREKKESFPLTVTSAQKNPTAFYLCAIGEQGRGQPQHFGDGTRLSIL.

The genes are TRBV2 and TRBJ2-1; 13 bases map to TRBD2. V dropped 4 bases and J dropped 13; count of bases not matched to a gene: 10. The CDR3 spans 15 residues. Germline CDR1 SNHLY, CDR2 FYNNEI. CDR3 amino acids: CASSVYGLAGASQFF. DNA for the CDR3: TGTGCCAGCAGTGTGTATGGACTAGCGGGAGCTTCACAGTTCTTC.

CDR3 residues: CASSIWGRSGNTIYF. CDR3 DNA sequence: TGTGCCAGTAGTATCTGGGGAAGGTCTGGAAACACCATATATTTT. The chain combines TRBV19 with TRBJ1-3; D is unresolved. Per the germline V gene, CDR1 is LNHDA and CDR2 is SQIVND (reference sequence). The CDR3 spans 15 residues. Between the trimmed V and J ends, which lost 3 bases and 1 base, there was a span of 10 bases.

Concerning this clone itself: The sample holds other DNA sequences that translate to the same CDR3. The genes are TRBV5-1 and TRBJ2-7, with D perhaps matching TRBD2 (5 bases). V was shortened by 4 bases and J by 3 bases, with 14 bases between the two germline ends. Per germline, CDR1 SGHRS and CDR2 YFSETQ. CDR3 size: 14 residues. DNA of the CDR3: TGCGCCAGCAGCGCCGGACTCACTAACTACGAGCAGTACTTC. The encoded protein is CASSAGLTNYEQYF.

This chain joins TRBV10-3 and TRBJ2-7, with 11 bases that match TRBD1. V dropped 2 bases and J dropped 5; count of bases not matched to a gene: 5. CDR3 size: 15 residues. From germline, CDR1 is ENHRY and CDR2 SYGVKD. The CDR3 coding sequence is TGTGCCATCAGTGAGGGGGACAGGGGGACCCACGAGCAGTACTTC. This encodes CAISEGDRGTHEQYF.